The entry below describes one TCR beta chain. What it binds is unknown. Every bit of the isolated RNA underwent reverse transcription, so sequencing read expressed TCRB transcripts. Reads from naive, central memory and regulatory T cell samples averaged roughly 3.6 million. The protocol was immunoSEQ multiplex PCR, while the TCRdb copy is restricted to in-frame clones and leaves out a portion. The sample consists of more than 300,000 clones, 10% to 15% of them appearing once. This sample was included in a study of beta chain features in type 1 diabetes. Regarding the study as a whole: HLA influence on TCRB rearrangement stayed unresolved here. Type 1 diabetes patients had moderately but significantly shorter TCRB CDR3s in all four CD4+ subsets. Compared with healthy donors, patients appeared to share more similar naive, central memory and regulatory TCRB repertoires.

The CDR3 length is 15 residues. J gave up 7 bases and V 0 bases, and 5 bases lay outside the gene matches. The germline V gene encodes CDR1 LGHNA and CDR2 YNFKEQ. The clonotype comes from a young man in good health. Sequencing was performed on naive CD4+ T cells from blood. The chain joins TRBV4-2 to TRBJ1-4, with TRBD1 matching 7 bases. The CDR3 spells CASSQEAGGPEKLFF. The CDR3 DNA is TGTGCCAGCAGCCAAGAGGCAGGGGGTCCTGAAAAACTGTTTTTT.